These 24 T cell receptor beta chains share one sample of origin, sequenced in a study of vaccination and CD4 T cells after COVID-19. Treatment here: roughly 11-day PBMC culture with coronavirus spike peptide pools or control peptides (ViraFEST assay). No cognate antigen is known for these TCRs. An Oncomine TCR Beta short-read assay was used to sequence the DNA from cultured CD4+ T cells. One entry per CDR3 protein, called by TCRdb with MiXCR from the PCR reads. The sample records 15,000 to 20,000 distinct CDR3 sequences, roughly three quarters being singletons. Sequenced: CD4+ T cells from blood, cultured in vitro. The receptors were sampled from a human donor who had recovered from COVID-19.

This clonotype has just a few counts. V and J are TRBV7-9 and TRBJ1-2; a weak D match, TRBD1 (5 bases). The V gene lost 5 bases and the J gene lost 7 bases, with 11 bases spanning the gap. The V gene's germline CDR1 is SEHNR and CDR2 FQNEAQ (reference sequence). The CDR3 extends over 12 amino acids. CDR3 protein: CASSGDRRGYTF. CDR3 bases: TGTGCCAGCAGCGGAGACAGACGTGGCTACACCTTC.

The CDR3 here is CSARDRREPSQETQYF. DNA of the CDR3: TGCAGTGCTAGAGATCGGAGAGAGCCCTCACAAGAGACCCAGTACTTC. The J gene is TRBJ2-5, the V gene TRBV20-1; D gene uncertain. Per germline, CDR1 DFQATT and CDR2 SNEGSKA (reference sequence). The CDR3 length is 16 residues. Trimming stripped 0 bases from V and 2 bases from J, with 16 bases between.

The chain combines TRBV6-2 or TRBV6-3 with TRBJ1-2; TRBD1 might be the D (6 bases). Germline CDR1 reads MNHEY; CDR2 reads SVGEGT. Trimming stripped 8 bases from V and 2 bases from J, with 6 bases between. This CDR3 region has 11 residues. The CDR3 coding sequence is TGTGCCAGCGGGGGCAACTATGGCTACACCTTC. It is translated as CASGGNYGYTF.

V is TRBV2 and J is TRBJ2-3; TRBD2 matches at 8 bases. Germline assignment: CDR1 SNHLY and CDR2 FYNNEI. Losses at the gene ends were 6 bases for V and 4 bases for J; bases not matched to a gene: 6. CDR3 length equals 14 residues. The chain's CDR3 is CASRLRGGADTQYF. The CDR3 bases are TGTGCCAGCAGGCTCCGGGGGGGAGCAGATACGCAGTATTTT.

This clonotype was counted only a few times. The CDR3 nucleotides are TGTGCCAGCAGCTTGGACGGCCCCAATCAGCCCCAGCATTTT. Its translation is CASSLDGPNQPQHF. This chain uses TRBV7-8 with TRBJ1-5; D is ambiguous. The CDR3 has 14 amino acids. V lost 3 bases to trimming and J lost 3 bases, with 9 bases between them. Germline values: CDR1 SGHVS, CDR2 FQNEAQ.

The chain joins TRBV20-1 to TRBJ2-1; weak D call: TRBD1 (5 bases). CDR3 length: 15 residues. The V end was cut by 6 bases, the J end by 4 bases, with 19 bases between. Germline CDR1 reads DFQATT; CDR2 reads SNEGSKA (reference sequence). CDR3 nucleotides: TGCAGTGCCCCCCCCCTGGGGCAGAGTTACAATGAGCAGTTCTTC. Translation gives CSAPPLGQSYNEQFF.

This sequence joins TRBV28 and TRBJ2-7, with a tentative D call TRBD2 (6 bases). CDR3 length equals 13 residues. The V end was cut by 4 bases, the J end by 6 bases, with 13 bases between. Germline assignment: CDR1 MDHEN and CDR2 SYDVKM. The CDR3 bases are TGTGCCAGCAGTTCCCCCGGGGGTGGCGAGCAGTACTTC. Protein: CASSSPGGGEQYF.

The rearrangement links TRBV28 to TRBJ2-7, with D unclear. V lost 7 bases to trimming and J lost 7 bases, with 14 bases between them. Germline values: CDR1 MDHEN, CDR2 SYDVKM. CDR3 length: 12 amino acids. The CDR3 loop is CASNPWGREQYF. The CDR3 coding sequence is TGTGCCAGCAACCCGTGGGGAAGAGAGCAGTACTTC.

The chain employs TRBV28 and TRBJ1-3; D gene uncertain. Trimming took off 2 bases at V and 10 bases at J, with 12 bases between the two ends. The CDR3 is 13 residues long. Germline lookup yields CDR1 MDHEN and CDR2 SYDVKM. The DNA of the CDR3 is TGTGCCAGCAGTTTAGAGCAGCGGAGGACCATATATTTT. Its protein product is CASSLEQRRTIYF. Filled out from reference TRBV28 and TRBJ1-3, the complete variable domain reads DVKVTQSSRYLVKRTGEKVFLECVQDMDHENMFWYRQDPGLGLRLIYFSYDVKMKEKGDIPEGYSVSREKKERFSLILESASTNQTSMYLCASSLEQRRTIYFGEGSWLTVV.

The CDR3: CASRGADNQPQHF. The CDR3 region has the DNA TGTGCCAGCCGGGGGGCGGACAATCAGCCCCAGCATTTT. The chain joins TRBV6-1 to TRBJ1-5; the D gene is possibly TRBD1 (6 bases). The CDR3 runs to 13 residues. Germline V gene lookup returns CDR1 MNHNS and CDR2 SASEGT. The germline V and J ends were trimmed by 8 bases and 3 bases, with 11 bases remaining between them.

V usage is TRBV6-1 and J usage is TRBJ2-7; 8 nucleotides agree with TRBD2. The CDR3 sequence is 14 residues long. The ends lost 2 bases at V and 2 bases at J; junction bases unmatched: 2. CDR1 is MNHNS and CDR2 is SASEGT in the germline V gene. The CDR3 DNA is TGTGCCAGCAGTGAACTAGCGGGCCCCTACGAGCAGTACTTC. Its translation is CASSELAGPYEQYF.

The chain uses TRBV6-1 and TRBJ2-1; D unresolved. Germline V lookup: CDR1 MNHNS, CDR2 SASEGT. CDR3 length: 13 amino acids. Trimming left V 5 bases short and J 8 bases short, with 13 bases between. The CDR3 reads CASSRFFNYEQFF. As DNA, the CDR3 is TGTGCCAGCAGTCGGTTCTTCAACTATGAGCAGTTCTTC.

The J gene is TRBJ1-5, the V gene TRBV27; D is possibly TRBD1 (5 bases). There are 14 residues in the CDR3. The V end was cut by 3 bases, the J end by 4 bases, with 10 bases between. Germline V lookup: CDR1 MNHEY, CDR2 SMNVEV (reference sequence). CDR3 sequence reads: CASSFSGGNQPQHF. The CDR3, as DNA: TGTGCCAGCAGTTTTTCGGGGGGAAATCAGCCCCAGCATTTT.

This rearrangement joins TRBV6-1 to TRBJ2-3, with 8 bases fitting TRBD2. The CDR3 has 15 amino acids. Trimming cost V 7 bases and J 6 bases; bases outside gene matches: 12. The germline V gene has CDR1 MNHNS and CDR2 SASEGT. The CDR3 loop is CASNARGRRQDTQYF. The CDR3 DNA reads TGTGCCAGCAACGCGCGCGGGAGGCGTCAGGATACGCAGTATTTT.

This clonotype was seen just once. The chain recombines TRBV6-1 with TRBJ1-5; 11 nucleotides match TRBD1. V trimming: 5 bases; J trimming: 7 bases; junction bases outside the gene matches: 7. The germline V gene encodes CDR1 MNHNS and CDR2 SASEGT. The CDR3 loop spans 15 amino acids. The CDR3 DNA follows: TGTGCCAGCAGTCTAGCCGGGACAGGGGGACAGCCCCAGCATTTT. Its translation is CASSLAGTGGQPQHF.

This sequence joins TRBV6-2 or TRBV6-3 and TRBJ1-2, with D maybe TRBD1 (5 bases). Germline CDR1 reads MNHEY; CDR2 reads SVGEGT. CDR3 length equals 18 residues. V was shortened by 1 base and J by 4 bases, with 22 bases between the two germline ends. Written as DNA, the CDR3 is TGTGCCAGCAGTTACTTCCAAGTCTCGGACAACCTGGGCTATGGCTACACCTTC. This encodes CASSYFQVSDNLGYGYTF.

J is TRBJ1-1 and V is TRBV12-3 or TRBV12-4; TRBD1 matches 9 bases. The CDR3 consists of 14 residues. The J segment lost 4 bases and the V segment lost 6 bases, leaving 6 bases of the junction unmatched. The CDR3 nucleotides read TGTGCCAGCAGACCCGGGACAGGGCGCACTGAAGCTTTCTTT. Encoded protein: CASRPGTGRTEAFF.

The rearrangement links TRBV7-2 to TRBJ1-1; a weak D match, TRBD1 (6 bases). From germline, CDR1 is SGHTA and CDR2 FQGNSA. Trimming shortened V by 1 base and J by 1 base, and 7 bases separated the two germline ends. There are 14 residues in the CDR3. The CDR3 loop is CASSLGGANTEAFF. The CDR3 DNA reads as TGTGCCAGCAGCTTAGGGGGGGCGAACACTGAAGCTTTCTTT. The full variable domain, in which reference TRBV7-2 and TRBJ1-1 provide the parts outside the CDR3, is GAGVSQSPSNKVTEKGKDVELRCDPISGHTALYWYRQSLGQGLEFLIYFQGNSAPDKSGLPSDRFSAERTGGSVSTLTIQRTQQEDSAVYLCASSLGGANTEAFFGQGTRLTVV.

This clonotype was detected only a few times. The rearrangement links TRBV6-1 to TRBJ2-2; D is perhaps TRBD1 (7 bases). Germline V gene data show CDR1 as MNHNS and CDR2 as SASEGT. This CDR3 comprises 14 residues. V lost 8 bases to trimming and J lost 8 bases, with 18 bases between them. DNA of the CDR3: TGTGCCAGCCAGTGGAGGGGGCAGGGAGGGGAGCTGTTTTTT. This encodes CASQWRGQGGELFF.

The chain links TRBV20-1 to TRBJ2-7, with TRBD2 as a possible D gene (6 bases). The CDR3 contains 13 residues. In germline, CDR1 is DFQATT, CDR2 SNEGSKA (reference sequence). Trimming stripped 6 bases from V and 3 bases from J, with 15 bases between. The CDR3 region has the DNA TGCAGTGCCACGGGACTGTCGGGCTACGAGCAGTACTTC. As protein: CSATGLSGYEQYF.

The chain joins TRBV11-2 to TRBJ2-6; D call uncertain. This CDR3 has 16 residues. V lost 2 bases and J 2 bases, leaving 10 bases between the germline ends. Germline V gives CDR1 SGHAT, CDR2 FQNNGV. CDR3 coding DNA: TGTGCCAGCAGCTTACATTGGGCGCCTGGGGCCAACGTCCTGACTTTC. Translating gives CASSLHWAPGANVLTF.

The CDR3 DNA reads as TGTGCCACCAGCAGAGATCAACAGGGGGCAACCGGGGAGCTGTTTTTT. This encodes CATSRDQQGATGELFF. The V call is TRBV15, the J call TRBJ2-2; 9 bases match TRBD1. J lost 5 bases, V lost 0 bases, and 4 bases had no gene match. The CDR3 loop spans 16 amino acids. CDR1 LNHNV and CDR2 YYDKDF come from the germline V gene (reference sequence). Full variable domain (outside the CDR3, taken from reference TRBV15 and TRBJ2-2): DAMVIQNPRYQVTQFGKPVTLSCSQTLNHNVMYWYQQKSSQAPKLLFHYYDKDFNNEADTPDNFQSRRPNTSFCFLDIRSPGLGDTAMYLCATSRDQQGATGELFFGEGSRLTVL.

V usage is TRBV24-1 and J usage is TRBJ2-1; TRBD2 is a possible D gene (9 bases). This CDR3 comprises 16 residues. Germline CDR1 is KGHDR and CDR2 is SFDVKD. V was cut by 3 bases and J by 9 bases, with 20 bases left in between. The CDR3 loop reads CATSDLSPSGTGEQFF. CDR3 nucleotides: TGTGCCACCAGTGATCTGTCTCCTAGCGGGACAGGTGAGCAGTTCTTC.

This chain joins TRBV12-3 or TRBV12-4 and TRBJ1-6; D remains ambiguous. V lost 3 bases to trimming and J lost 14 bases, with 8 bases between them. The CDR3 consists of 11 residues. CDR3 in amino acids: CASSFGEALHF. Here the CDR3 DNA reads TGTGCCAGCAGTTTTGGGGAGGCCCTCCACTTT.